These T cell receptor beta chains were read from a single sample in a study of cytomegalovirus exposure and HLA in healthy donors. Assay: immunoSEQ multiplex PCR; the TCRdb copy retains only in-frame clones and omits some. Among 35,000 to 50,000 clones listed, approximately 52% were seen once. What was sequenced was PBMCs. Receptors originate from a human donor in good health. Both conserved end residues are part of each CDR3. D genes are given only for firm matches. Some rows have no size entry. The others give once, few or many, or a class for an expanded clone.

v_gene	abundance	d_gene	j_gene	CDR3nt	CDR3aa
TRBV4-3	.	.	TRBJ1-3	TGCGCCAGCAGCCAAGATTTTTCAGGGAGGTCCTCTGGAAACACCATATATTTT	CASSQDFSGRSSGNTIYF
TRBV5-1	.	.	TRBJ1-3	TGCGCCAGCAGCCCCGGGGTCAGCTTCTCTGGAAACACCATATATTTT	CASSPGVSFSGNTIYF
TRBV18	.	.	TRBJ2-5	TGTGCCAGCTCACGGAGGAGGGACCAGGGCATAGGGACCCAGTACTTC	CASSRRRDQGIGTQYF
TRBV29-1	.	TRBD1	TRBJ2-2	TGCAGCGTGGGGGGGACAGGGAGTACCGGGGAGCTGTTTTTT	CSVGGTGSTGELFF
TRBV7-2	.	.	TRBJ1-6	TGTGCCAGCAGCTTAGCCGCAGGTTATAATTCACCCCTCCACTTT	CASSLAAGYNSPLHF
TRBV7-9	few	TRBD2	TRBJ2-7	TGTGCCAGCAGCTTAGGGCTAGCGGGAGACGGTGAGCAGTACTTC	CASSLGLAGDGEQYF
TRBV7-9	.	TRBD2	TRBJ2-5	TGTGCCAGCAGCTTGAGCGGGGGGTTTGTGGAGACCCAGTACTTC	CASSLSGGFVETQYF
TRBV7-2	few	TRBD2	TRBJ2-4	TGTGCCAGCAGCTTTCCTAGCGGGGGGGCCGCCAAAAACATTCAGTACTTC	CASSFPSGGAAKNIQYF
TRBV5-1	.	.	TRBJ2-2	TGCGCCAGCAAGGAGGCGGTACCGAACACCGGGGAGCTGTTTTTT	CASKEAVPNTGELFF
TRBV4-1	once	TRBD1	TRBJ2-7	TGCGCCAGCAGCCACCCGGGACAGGGAGCCTACGAGCAGTACTTC	CASSHPGQGAYEQYF
TRBV30	.	.	TRBJ1-4	TGTGCCTGGAGTGGCTCAGGGGCTGAAAAACTGTTTTTT	CAWSGSGAEKLFF
TRBV18	.	.	TRBJ1-1	TGTGCCAGCTCACCACACGCCACGAGTACTGAAGCTTTCTTT	CASSPHATSTEAFF
TRBV7-2	.	.	TRBJ1-4	TGTGCCAGCAGCTTAGATTGGGGCAGGGCTAATGAAAAACTGTTTTTT	CASSLDWGRANEKLFF
TRBV4-3	.	.	TRBJ1-5	TGCGCCAGCAGCCAAGATGGCGGGAGGCAGCAGCCCCAGCATTTT	CASSQDGGRQQPQHF
TRBV7-3	.	TRBD2	TRBJ2-5	TGTGCCAGCAGCTCTCTAGCGGGGGCACAAGAGACCCAGTACTTC	CASSSLAGAQETQYF
TRBV28	.	.	TRBJ2-5	TGTGCCAGCAGTATCGGGGGATTGCAGTACTTC	CASSIGGLQYF
TRBV7-2	.	TRBD2	TRBJ2-7	TGTGCCAGCAGCTTCGGGCCCGGGGGGGAGCAGTACTTC	CASSFGPGGEQYF
TRBV18	few	.	TRBJ1-6	TGTGCCAGCTCACAATCGGGTTATTCACCCCTCCACTTT	CASSQSGYSPLHF
TRBV4-3	.	TRBD1	TRBJ2-7	TGCGCCAGCAGCCAACTACAGGGGTGGGAGCAGTACTTC	CASSQLQGWEQYF
TRBV28	.	.	TRBJ1-1	TGTGCCAGCAGTTCCCTAGGGGGAGCGAACACTGAAGCTTTCTTT	CASSSLGGANTEAFF
TRBV9	.	.	TRBJ2-7	TGTGCCAGCAGCGTAGGGGATAGTTGGGAGGACTACGAGCAGTACTTC	CASSVGDSWEDYEQYF
TRBV23-1	.	.	TRBJ2-2	TGCGCCAGCAGTCAATCGGTGGGGGGGCAGGCCGGGGAGCTGTTTTTT	CASSQSVGGQAGELFF
TRBV28	.	.	TRBJ2-7	TGTGCCAGCACTAGTTCTTGGTACGAGCAGTACTTC	CASTSSWYEQYF
TRBV6-6	.	TRBD1	TRBJ2-7	TGTGCCAGCAGTCGGACAGGTTCTTCCTACGAGCAGTACTTC	CASSRTGSSYEQYF
TRBV6-6	.	.	TRBJ2-7	TGTGCCAGCAGTTCCGGGGTCGAGCAGTACTTC	CASSSGVEQYF
TRBV27	.	.	TRBJ1-1	TGTGCCAGCAGTTTGCAAACAGGACTGAACACTGAAGCTTTCTTT	CASSLQTGLNTEAFF
TRBV5-1	.	TRBD1	TRBJ2-5	TGCGCCAGCAGCCCGGGACAGGCCCAAGAGACCCAGTACTTC	CASSPGQAQETQYF
TRBV5-4	few	.	TRBJ2-7	TGTGCCAGCAGCCGACAGGCGAACTCCTACGAGCAGTACTTC	CASSRQANSYEQYF
TRBV9	.	TRBD2	TRBJ2-1	TGTGCCAGCAGCGTGTTTCTAGCGGGAGGGCCGCATAACATTGAGCAGTTCTTC	CASSVFLAGGPHNIEQFF
TRBV27	.	.	TRBJ1-4	TGTGCCAGCAGTTCCTTACGGTCCGGGACACAGTTTTTT	CASSSLRSGTQFF
TRBV2	.	TRBD1	TRBJ2-7	TGTGCCAGCAGGCTCGGACAGGGATTCTCCTACGAGCAGTACTTC	CASRLGQGFSYEQYF
TRBV2	.	.	TRBJ2-7	TGTGCCAGCAGTTCAGGGTACGAGCAGTACTTC	CASSSGYEQYF
TRBV29-1	few	TRBD1	TRBJ2-3	TGCAGCGTTGGGCGACAGGGGGTTTTGTATACGCAGTATTTT	CSVGRQGVLYTQYF
TRBV7-2	.	.	TRBJ1-3	TGTGCCAGCAGCTTAGGAGGGTCCTCTGGAAACACCATATATTTT	CASSLGGSSGNTIYF
TRBV19	.	.	TRBJ1-2	TGTGCCAGTAGTGCAACAGGGAACTATGGCTACACCTTC	CASSATGNYGYTF
TRBV7-7	.	.	TRBJ2-1	TGTGCCAGCAGCTTAGCGCCGGGAGTAAGTAATGAGCAGTTCTTC	CASSLAPGVSNEQFF
TRBV16	.	TRBD1	TRBJ2-6	TGTGCCAGCAGCCATCTAAGGGGGCTGTCTTCCGGGGCCAACGTCCTGACTTTC	CASSHLRGLSSGANVLTF
TRBV5-4	.	.	TRBJ2-2	TGTGCCAGCAGCTGGCTGGGGGGCACCGGGGAGCTGTTTTTT	CASSWLGGTGELFF
TRBV19	.	.	TRBJ2-1	TGTGCCAGTAGTGGGGCAGGAGCCTACGCCAATGAGCAGTTCTTC	CASSGAGAYANEQFF
TRBV28	.	.	TRBJ2-7	TGTGCCAGCAGTCCCCTAGGGGTTGCGGGGAGATTTGAGCAGTACTTC	CASSPLGVAGRFEQYF
TRBV2	few	TRBD2	TRBJ2-7	TGTGCCAGCAGGGGGGCTAGCGGGTCCACCTACGAGCAGTACTTC	CASRGASGSTYEQYF